This TCR beta chain is from a study of T cells in tuberculosis. Study summary: Sequenced TCRs come from CD1B-GMM tetramer-binding T cells. Study-wide points: Cases with active tuberculosis were adults, while controls were adolescents. Using the GMM-specific repertoire gave under 90% accuracy versus 70% with motifs. Smaller distances to GMM-specific TCRs suggested their expansion in active tuberculosis.

In regard to this clone: What it binds is unknown.

Assay: immunoSEQ multiplex PCR; the TCRdb copy retains only in-frame clones and omits some. The sample includes about 35,000 clones, about 90% of them seen just once. Germline CDR1 and CDR2: LNHDA and SQIVND (reference sequence). This CDR3 has 13 residues. V shed 10 bases and J 3 bases; nucleotides not matched to a gene: 5. The chain is built from TRBV19 and TRBJ2-1; 8 bases agree with TRBD1. The clonotype originates from a donor aged 10-29 years with latent tuberculosis or without tuberculosis infection. Some clones in this sample may be carry-over from other donors' samples. Material for sequencing was PBMCs. CDR3 loop: CATRDRSYNEQFF. CDR3 coding DNA: TGTGCCACTCGGGACAGGAGCTACAATGAGCAGTTCTTC.